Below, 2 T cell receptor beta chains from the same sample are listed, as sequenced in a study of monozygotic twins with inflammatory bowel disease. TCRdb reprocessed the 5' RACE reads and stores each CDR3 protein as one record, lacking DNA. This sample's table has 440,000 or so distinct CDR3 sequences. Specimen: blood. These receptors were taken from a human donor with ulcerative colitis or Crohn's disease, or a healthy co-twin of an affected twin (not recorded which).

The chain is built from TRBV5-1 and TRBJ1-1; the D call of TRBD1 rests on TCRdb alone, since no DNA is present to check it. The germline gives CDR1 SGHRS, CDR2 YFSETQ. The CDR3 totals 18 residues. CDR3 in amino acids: CASNKQIQGARANTEAFF.

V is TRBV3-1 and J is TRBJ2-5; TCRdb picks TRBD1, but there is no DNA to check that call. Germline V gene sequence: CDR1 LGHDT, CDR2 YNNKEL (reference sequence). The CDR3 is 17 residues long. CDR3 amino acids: CASSQESTPVGQETQYF.